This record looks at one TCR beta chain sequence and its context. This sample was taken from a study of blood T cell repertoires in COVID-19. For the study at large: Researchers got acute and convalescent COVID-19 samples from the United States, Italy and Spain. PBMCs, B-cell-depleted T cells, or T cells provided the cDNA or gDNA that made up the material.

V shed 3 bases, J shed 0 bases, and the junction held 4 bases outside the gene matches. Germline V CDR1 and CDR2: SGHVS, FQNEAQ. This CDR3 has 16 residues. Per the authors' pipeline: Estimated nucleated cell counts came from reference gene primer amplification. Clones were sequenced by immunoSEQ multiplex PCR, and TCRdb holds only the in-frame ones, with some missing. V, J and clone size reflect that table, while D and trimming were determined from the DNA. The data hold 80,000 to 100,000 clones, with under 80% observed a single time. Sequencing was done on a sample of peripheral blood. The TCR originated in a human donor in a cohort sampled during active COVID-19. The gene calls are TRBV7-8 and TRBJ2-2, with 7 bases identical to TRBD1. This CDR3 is CASSFRTGPNTGELFF. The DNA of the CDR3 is TGTGCCAGCAGCTTCCGGACAGGTCCGAACACCGGGGAGCTGTTTTTT. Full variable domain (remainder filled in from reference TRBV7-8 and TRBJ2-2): GAGVSQSPRYKVAKRGQDVALRCDPISGHVSLFWYQQALGQGPEFLTYFQNEAQLDKSGLPSDRFFAERPEGSVSTLKIQRTQQEDSAVYLCASSFRTGPNTGELFFGEGSRLTVL.